These 29 T cell receptor beta chains originate from one sample sequenced in a study of human T cells and chemical hapten exposure. Time point given: patch test 1, 2 weeks after DPC sensitization. The treatment: therapeutic diphenylcyclopropenone sensitization with weekly scalp DPC. TCRdb re-analysed the RACE reads in MiXCR, keeping a single row per CDR3 protein. The sample includes tens of thousands of distinct CDR3 sequences, 10% to 15% of them seen just once. The input for sequencing was whole blood, taken in connection with sensitization to the hapten diphenylcyclopropenone (DPC). The receptor set was obtained from a woman aged 60 to 75 with alopecia areata. Some clones in this sample may be carry-over from other donors' samples.

About this clonotype itself: A read error may explain this, as a much larger clone is one base away. CDR3 loop: CSARVGGGPVRQYF. The CDR3 nucleotides are TGCAGTGCTAGAGTTGGGGGGGGCCCCGTTAGGCAGTATTTT. The chain carries TRBV20-1 and TRBJ2-3; TRBD2 is a possible D gene (7 bases). Germline assignment: CDR1 DFQATT and CDR2 SNEGSKA (reference sequence). V was pared by 1 base and J by 11 bases, with 19 bases between. The CDR3 extends over 14 amino acids.

The chain combines TRBV10-3 with TRBJ1-5; D perhaps matches TRBD1 (5 bases). CDR3 length: 13 amino acids. Germline V gene data show CDR1 as ENHRY and CDR2 as SYGVKD. V gave up 2 bases and J gave up 6 bases, with 8 bases separating them. The CDR3 nucleotides read TGTGCCATCAGTGAGGCAGGGCGTCAGCCCCAGCATTTT. This codes for CAISEAGRQPQHF.

This clonotype was observed a handful of times. The CDR3 loop is CASRVDREAFF. DNA of the CDR3: TGTGCCAGCAGAGTCGACAGGGAAGCTTTCTTT. The genes are TRBV6-5 and TRBJ1-1, with D possibly matching TRBD1 (6 bases). The ends were cut back, 6 bases at V and 8 bases at J, with 10 bases in the middle. The CDR3 loop spans 11 amino acids. Germline values: CDR1 MNHEY, CDR2 SVGAGI.

This clonotype was seen repeatedly, ten times or more. The chain is built from TRBV9 and TRBJ2-7; no clear D gene. Trimming pared 3 bases from V and 5 bases from J, leaving 15 bases between. Per germline, CDR1 SGDLS and CDR2 YYNGEE. CDR3 length equals 14 residues. In DNA, the CDR3 is TGTGCCAGCAGCGCCAGACACCAATCGCACGAGCAGTACTTC. It yields the protein CASSARHQSHEQYF.

This clonotype came up many times. The rearrangement uses TRBV5-1 and TRBJ2-7; tentative D call: TRBD2 (5 bases). Per the germline V gene, CDR1 is SGHRS and CDR2 is YFSETQ. V lost 0 bases and J 4 bases, leaving 8 bases between the germline ends. The CDR3 is 13 amino acids. The CDR3 sequence is CASSLAGFYEQYF. CDR3 sequence (DNA): TGCGCCAGCAGCTTGGCGGGGTTTTACGAGCAGTACTTC.

This clonotype was observed a few times. CDR3 sequence (DNA): TGTGCCAGCAGTTACCAAGCAGGGGGCACTGAAGCTTTCTTT. Translating it yields CASSYQAGGTEAFF. The chain is built from TRBV6-2 or TRBV6-3 and TRBJ1-1; 7 bases agree with TRBD1. V lost 2 bases and J lost 4; bases outside the gene matches: 4. Looked up from germline, CDR1 is MNHEY and CDR2 is SVGEGT. This CDR3 has 14 amino acids.

This chain uses TRBV9 with TRBJ1-2; TRBD1 might be the D (5 bases). CDR3 length: 15 residues. Looked up from germline, CDR1 is SGDLS and CDR2 is YYNGEE. Trimming shortened V by 0 bases and J by 3 bases, and 12 bases separated the two germline ends. CDR3 protein: CASSVEWGADYGYTF. CDR3 bases: TGTGCCAGCAGCGTAGAATGGGGCGCCGACTATGGCTACACCTTC.

V usage is TRBV9 and J usage is TRBJ2-3, with TRBD1 matching 7 bases. The CDR3 is 12 residues long. Losses at the gene ends were 5 bases for V and 5 bases for J; bases not matched to a gene: 2. Germline assignment: CDR1 SGDLS and CDR2 YYNGEE. The CDR3 nucleotides are TGTGCCAGCAGGCGGACAGGAGATACGCAGTATTTT. This codes for CASRRTGDTQYF.

The CDR3 DNA is TGCGCCAGCAGCCACGACGGCCTTTTTGGCTACACCTTC. Its protein product is CASSHDGLFGYTF. The gene calls are TRBV4-1 and TRBJ1-2; no reliable D call. Trimming cost V 3 bases and J 7 bases, with 12 bases left between them. CDR3 length: 13 amino acids. The germline V gene encodes CDR1 MGHRA and CDR2 YSYEKL.

This clonotype was observed many times. The chain couples TRBV29-1 to TRBJ2-6, with D hard to call. This CDR3 spans 13 amino acids. V lost 6 bases and J lost 0, with 6 bases in between. Germline CDR1 SQVTM, CDR2 ANQGSEA. CDR3 nucleotide sequence: TGCAGCGTCCGAGGCTCTGGGGCCAACGTCCTGACTTTC. This encodes CSVRGSGANVLTF.

The table lists this clonotype with a few counts. This chain connects TRBV7-9 to TRBJ1-1; TRBD1 matches at 7 bases. The junction had 13 bases not matched to a gene; V was cut back by 5 bases and J by 7 bases. Germline V CDR1 and CDR2: SEHNR, FQNEAQ (reference sequence). The CDR3 totals 15 residues. The CDR3 here is CASSVKGATVLEAFF. The CDR3 region has the DNA TGTGCCAGCAGCGTCAAGGGGGCGACAGTTCTTGAAGCTTTCTTT.

The V gene is TRBV29-1, the J gene TRBJ1-5; D not certain. Germline CDR1 SQVTM, CDR2 ANQGSEA. V lost 4 bases to trimming and J lost 5 bases, with 15 bases between them. CDR3 length equals 14 residues. Written as DNA, the CDR3 is TGCAGCGTTGTTTACGGAAATCGAGATCAGCCCCAGCATTTT. Its protein product is CSVVYGNRDQPQHF. The full variable domain, its missing parts supplied by reference TRBV29-1 and TRBJ1-5, is SAVISQKPSRDICQRGTSLTIQCQVDSQVTMMFWYRQQPGQSLTLIATANQGSEATYESGFVIDKFPISRPNLTFSTLTVSNMSPEDSSIYLCSVVYGNRDQPQHFGDGTRLSIL.

Ten or more counts support this clonotype. This chain joins TRBV6-2 or TRBV6-3 and TRBJ2-1; the D is unclear. The germline CDR1 and CDR2 sequences are MNHEY and SVGEGT. Trimming took off 7 bases at V and 4 bases at J, with 11 bases between the two ends. The CDR3 contains 13 residues. The CDR3 sequence is CASNRLPYNEQFF. The CDR3 DNA follows: TGTGCCAGCAATCGACTCCCGTACAATGAGCAGTTCTTC.

This clonotype was observed many times. The rearrangement joins TRBV18 to TRBJ2-6; D not resolved. Deletions cut 2 bases from V and 2 bases from J, with 7 bases between. This CDR3 is 15 amino acids long. CDR1 is KGHSH and CDR2 is LQKENI in the germline V gene. The CDR3 reads CASSPGVAGANVLTF. CDR3 DNA: TGTGCCAGCTCACCAGGGGTTGCTGGGGCCAACGTCCTGACTTTC.

This clonotype was detected ten times or more. The chain is built from TRBV2 and TRBJ2-3; 7 nucleotides line up with TRBD2. In germline, CDR1 is SNHLY, CDR2 FYNNEI. V trimming: 5 bases; J trimming: 1 base; junction bases outside the gene matches: 6. This CDR3 comprises 15 residues. The DNA for the CDR3 is TGTGCCAGCAGTTTCGGGACTACCCGCACAGATACGCAGTATTTT. Translating gives CASSFGTTRTDTQYF.

This clonotype was recorded at least ten times. The chain employs TRBV4-2 and TRBJ1-5, with a weak D call TRBD1 (5 bases). This CDR3 has 13 residues. V shed 0 bases and J shed 7 bases, with 7 bases lying between them. The germline gives CDR1 LGHNA, CDR2 YNFKEQ. The CDR3: CASSQDRGQPQHF. The CDR3 DNA follows: TGTGCCAGCAGCCAAGATCGGGGCCAGCCCCAGCATTTT.

This clonotype has at least ten counts. This chain joins TRBV14 and TRBJ2-1; D may be TRBD2 (6 bases). In germline, CDR1 is SGHDN, CDR2 FVKESK. Trimming stripped 6 bases from V and 2 bases from J, with 17 bases between. CDR3 length: 16 amino acids. CDR3 in DNA: TGTGCCAGCAGTCCCCAAGGGGTAGCGGCCTACAATGAGCAGTTCTTC. This sequence encodes CASSPQGVAAYNEQFF.

The rearrangement joins TRBV28 to TRBJ2-4; the D is unclear. Germline CDR1 is MDHEN and CDR2 is SYDVKM. The length of the CDR3 is 12 residues. V was clipped by 7 bases and J by 8 bases, with 12 bases between them. The CDR3 DNA reads as TGTGCCAGCATTAGCCACTCGGACATTCAGTACTTC. Its protein is CASISHSDIQYF.

The genes are TRBV30 and TRBJ1-4; D is possibly TRBD1 (6 bases). V was trimmed by 4 bases and J by 4 bases, leaving 13 bases between them. CDR1 and CDR2 (germline): GTSNPN, SVGIG (reference sequence). The CDR3 is 14 amino acids. The CDR3 sequence is CAWKNPGHNEKLFF. CDR3 DNA: TGTGCCTGGAAAAATCCGGGACATAATGAAAAACTGTTTTTT.

CDR3 nucleotides: TGTGCCAGCAGCCCCCACATCCCGGGACAGATCACAGATACGCAGTATTTT. Encoded protein: CASSPHIPGQITDTQYF. This chain joins TRBV3-1 and TRBJ2-3, with 7 bases that match TRBD1. CDR3 length: 17 amino acids. The trim removed 4 bases at V and 2 bases at J, leaving 12 bases unmatched. Germline CDR1 and CDR2: LGHDT and YNNKEL (reference sequence).

At least ten counts were recorded for this clonotype. The chain has TRBV30 and TRBJ1-2; a weak D match, TRBD1 (5 bases). Germline V CDR1 and CDR2: GTSNPN, SVGIG (reference sequence). The V gene lost 1 base and the J gene lost 6 bases, with 12 bases spanning the gap. This CDR3 spans 13 amino acids. CDR3 sequence (DNA): TGTGCCTGGAGTGACCGGGGGGTTCATGGCTACACCTTC. Protein: CAWSDRGVHGYTF.

This clonotype was seen a few times. V and J are TRBV9 and TRBJ1-3, with 9 bases lining up with TRBD1. The germline V gene has CDR1 SGDLS and CDR2 YYNGEE. This CDR3 is 15 amino acids long. After removal of 3 bases from V and 2 bases from J, the junction contained 3 bases not matched to a gene. CDR3 amino acids: CASSAGTGTGNTIYF. In DNA, the CDR3 is TGTGCCAGCAGCGCCGGGACAGGGACTGGAAACACCATATATTTT. Looking up the rest from reference TRBV9 and TRBJ1-3 gives the full variable domain: DSGVTQTPKHLITATGQRVTLRCSPRSGDLSVYWYQQSLDQGLQFLIQYYNGEERAKGNILERFSAQQFPDLHSELNLSSLELGDSALYFCASSAGTGTGNTIYFGEGSWLTVV.

This clonotype was found a few times. The gene calls are TRBV7-9 and TRBJ2-2; D is possibly TRBD1 (6 bases). Germline V gene lookup returns CDR1 SEHNR and CDR2 FQNEAQ (reference sequence). Trimming shortened V by 5 bases and J by 2 bases, and 15 bases separated the two germline ends. This CDR3 is 16 amino acids long. CDR3 region: CASSVQGELNTGELFF. CDR3 coding DNA: TGTGCCAGCAGCGTACAGGGTGAACTTAACACCGGGGAGCTGTTTTTT.

There are many counts of this clonotype. The chain recombines TRBV11-2 with TRBJ2-3; 11 nucleotides agree with TRBD1. Per the germline V gene, CDR1 is SGHAT and CDR2 is FQNNGV. The ends lost 8 bases at V and 4 bases at J; junction bases unmatched: 5. The CDR3 has 14 residues. The CDR3 region has the DNA TGTGCCAGCTCACGGGACAGGGGGGCAGATACGCAGTATTTT. It codes for CASSRDRGADTQYF.

This clonotype appeared many times. The V and J genes are TRBV5-1 and TRBJ2-3, with D perhaps matching TRBD2 (6 bases). CDR3 length: 12 amino acids. The ends were cut back, 5 bases at V and 6 bases at J, with 10 bases in the middle. Germline V CDR1 and CDR2: SGHRS, YFSETQ. The CDR3 is CASRRDLDTQYF. The DNA for the CDR3 is TGCGCCAGCAGGCGGGACTTGGATACGCAGTATTTT.

The chain carries TRBV9 and TRBJ2-1, with D tentatively TRBD2 (5 bases). The CDR3 is 17 residues long. Per germline, CDR1 SGDLS and CDR2 YYNGEE. V lost 0 bases and J 0 bases, leaving 13 bases between the germline ends. In nucleotides, the CDR3 is TGTGCCAGCAGCGTAGGAGGGCGAATGAGCTCCTACAATGAGCAGTTCTTC. Its translation is CASSVGGRMSSYNEQFF.

This clonotype was counted at least ten times. The V gene is TRBV5-1, the J gene TRBJ2-3, with D possibly matching TRBD2 (6 bases). The CDR3 spans 12 residues. Germline V CDR1 and CDR2: SGHRS, YFSETQ. V lost 4 bases, J lost 4 bases, and 7 bases lay in between. CDR3 DNA: TGCGCCAGCAGCACGGGGGCAGATACGCAGTATTTT. Translated, it gives CASSTGADTQYF.

This clonotype has just one count. This rearrangement joins TRBV12-3 or TRBV12-4 to TRBJ2-7; the D is unclear. The CDR3 covers 13 residues. The V end was cut by 5 bases, the J end by 3 bases, with 11 bases between. CDR3 DNA sequence: TGTGCCAGCAGTCCTAGGAACGTCTACGAGCAGTACTTC. Translation: CASSPRNVYEQYF.

This clonotype was recorded at least ten times. This chain links TRBV10-1 with TRBJ2-1; D call uncertain. The length of the CDR3 is 12 residues. The ends were cut back, 0 bases at V and 6 bases at J, with 3 bases in the middle. In germline, CDR1 is WNHNN, CDR2 SYGVQD (reference sequence). The CDR3 protein is CASSESVNEQFF. The CDR3 DNA follows: TGCGCCAGCAGTGAGTCAGTCAATGAGCAGTTCTTC.